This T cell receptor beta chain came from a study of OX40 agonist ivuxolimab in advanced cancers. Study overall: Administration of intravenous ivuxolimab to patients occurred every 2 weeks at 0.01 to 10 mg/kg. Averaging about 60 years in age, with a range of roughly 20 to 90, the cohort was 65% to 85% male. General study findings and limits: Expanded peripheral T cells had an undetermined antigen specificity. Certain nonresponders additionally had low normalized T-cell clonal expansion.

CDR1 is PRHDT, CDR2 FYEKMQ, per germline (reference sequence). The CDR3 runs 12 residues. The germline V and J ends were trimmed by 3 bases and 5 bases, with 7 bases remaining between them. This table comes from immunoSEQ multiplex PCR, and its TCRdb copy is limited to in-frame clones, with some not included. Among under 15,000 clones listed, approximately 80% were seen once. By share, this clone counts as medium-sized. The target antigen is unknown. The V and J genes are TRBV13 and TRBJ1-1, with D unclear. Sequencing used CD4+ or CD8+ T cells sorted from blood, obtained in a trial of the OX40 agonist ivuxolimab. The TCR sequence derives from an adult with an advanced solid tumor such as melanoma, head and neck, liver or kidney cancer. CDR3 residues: CASSFGGTEAFF. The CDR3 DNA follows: TGTGCCAGCAGCTTCGGCGGGACTGAAGCTTTCTTT.